In its sample, the clone carrying this T cell receptor beta chain was seen a few times. Its antigen is not identified. TCRdb redid the calling of the 5' RACE reads with MiXCR, one entry per CDR3 protein. The data show 200,000 to 250,000 distinct CDR3 sequences, about 17% seen once. Losses at the gene ends were 3 bases for V and 4 bases for J; bases not matched to a gene: 10. From germline, CDR1 is DFQATT and CDR2 SNEGSKA (reference sequence). CDR3 size: 16 residues. The sample comes from a study of CD8 T cells in ankylosing spondylitis. Overall study results and limits: Ankylosing spondylitis blood appeared to carry a characteristic TCR beta motif of several highly homologous variants.

This sequence joins TRBV20-1 and TRBJ2-2, with TRBD2 identical over 8 bases. Material for sequencing was blood, either unsorted or a sorted T cell fraction (not recorded which). This receptor was taken from a male donor with ankylosing spondylitis. This chain's CDR3 is CSARVGLADFTGELFF. CDR3 nucleotide sequence: TGCAGTGCTAGGGTCGGACTAGCAGACTTCACCGGGGAGCTGTTTTTT.